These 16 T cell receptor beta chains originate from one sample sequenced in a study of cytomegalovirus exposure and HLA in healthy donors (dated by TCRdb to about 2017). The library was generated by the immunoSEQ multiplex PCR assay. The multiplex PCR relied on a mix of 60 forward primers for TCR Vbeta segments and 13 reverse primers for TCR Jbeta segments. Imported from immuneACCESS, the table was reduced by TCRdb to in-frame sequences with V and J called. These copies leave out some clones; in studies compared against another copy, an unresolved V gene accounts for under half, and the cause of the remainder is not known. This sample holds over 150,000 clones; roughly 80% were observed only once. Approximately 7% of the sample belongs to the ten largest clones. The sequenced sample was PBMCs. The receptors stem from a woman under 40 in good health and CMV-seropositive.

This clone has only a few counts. This CDR3 reads CASSQGIGGYNSPLHF. The CDR3 DNA reads TGCGCCAGCAGCCAAGGGATCGGGGGATATAATTCACCCCTCCACTTT. The V call is TRBV4-1, the J call TRBJ1-6, with a tentative D call TRBD1 (5 bases). The V and J ends lost 1 base and 4 bases respectively, with 11 bases between them. Germline CDR1 MGHRA, CDR2 YSYEKL. The CDR3 runs to 16 residues.

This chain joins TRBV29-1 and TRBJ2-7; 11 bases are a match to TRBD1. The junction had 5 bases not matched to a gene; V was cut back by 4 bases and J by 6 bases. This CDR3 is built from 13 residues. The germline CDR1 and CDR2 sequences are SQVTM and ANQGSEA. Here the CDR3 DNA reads TGCAGCGTTGGACGAGGACAGGGGGCCGAGCAGTACTTC. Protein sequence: CSVGRGQGAEQYF.

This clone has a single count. CDR3 nucleotides: TGTGCCAGCGGACAGGGCGGCTATGGCTACACCTTC. The encoded protein is CASGQGGYGYTF. The chain combines TRBV27 with TRBJ1-2, with 8 bases that match TRBD1. Trimming cost V 8 bases and J 4 bases; bases outside gene matches: 3. Germline V gene sequence: CDR1 MNHEY, CDR2 SMNVEV (reference sequence). CDR3 length equals 12 residues.

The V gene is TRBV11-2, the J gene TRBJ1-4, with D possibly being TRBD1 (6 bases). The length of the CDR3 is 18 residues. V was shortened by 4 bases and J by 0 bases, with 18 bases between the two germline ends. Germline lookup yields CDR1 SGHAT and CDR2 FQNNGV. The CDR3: CASSSRQVFGATNEKLFF. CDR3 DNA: TGTGCCAGCAGCTCACGACAGGTTTTTGGAGCAACTAATGAAAAACTGTTTTTT.

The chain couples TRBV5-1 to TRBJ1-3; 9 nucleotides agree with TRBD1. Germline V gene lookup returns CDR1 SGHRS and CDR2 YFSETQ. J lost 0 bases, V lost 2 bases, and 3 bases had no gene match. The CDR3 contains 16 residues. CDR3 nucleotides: TGCGCCAGCAGCTTCACAGGGGGCGCCTCTGGAAACACCATATATTTT. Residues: CASSFTGGASGNTIYF.

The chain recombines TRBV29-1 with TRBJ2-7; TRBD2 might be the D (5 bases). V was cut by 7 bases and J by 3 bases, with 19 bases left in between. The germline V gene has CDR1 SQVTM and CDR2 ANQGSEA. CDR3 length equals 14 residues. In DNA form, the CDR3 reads TGCAGCGCCGGGGTCTTAACCCCTCTCTACGAGCAGTACTTC. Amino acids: CSAGVLTPLYEQYF.

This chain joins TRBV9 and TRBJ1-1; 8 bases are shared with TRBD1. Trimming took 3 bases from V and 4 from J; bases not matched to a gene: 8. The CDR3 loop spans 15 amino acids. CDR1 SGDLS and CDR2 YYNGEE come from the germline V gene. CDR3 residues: CASSAAGTGGTEAFF. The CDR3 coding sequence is TGTGCCAGCAGCGCTGCCGGGACAGGAGGCACTGAAGCTTTCTTT.

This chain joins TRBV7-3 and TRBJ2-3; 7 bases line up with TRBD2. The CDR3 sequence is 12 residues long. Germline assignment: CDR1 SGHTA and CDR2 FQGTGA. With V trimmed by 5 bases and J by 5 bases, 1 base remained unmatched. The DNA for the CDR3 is TGTGCCAGCAGCCCTAGCGGAGATACGCAGTATTTT. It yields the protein CASSPSGDTQYF.

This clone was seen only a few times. The CDR3 DNA is TGTGCCAGCAGTGAATTTGGGGGGGGGCCGGATACGCAGTATTTT. This encodes CASSEFGGGPDTQYF. V gene TRBV6-1 combines with J gene TRBJ2-3; TRBD2 might be the D (7 bases). The ends were cut back, 2 bases at V and 6 bases at J, with 15 bases in the middle. Germline V gene sequence: CDR1 MNHNS, CDR2 SASEGT. This CDR3 comprises 15 residues.

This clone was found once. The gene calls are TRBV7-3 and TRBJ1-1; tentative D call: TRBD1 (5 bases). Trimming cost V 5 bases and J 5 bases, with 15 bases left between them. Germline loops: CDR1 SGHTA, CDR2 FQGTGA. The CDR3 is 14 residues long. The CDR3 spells CASSRGRGQTEAFF. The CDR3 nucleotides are TGTGCCAGCAGCCGGGGGAGGGGTCAGACTGAAGCTTTCTTT.

CDR3 in amino acids: CASSFSSGLSGANVLTF. CDR3 DNA: TGCGCCAGCAGCTTTTCCAGCGGGCTCTCTGGGGCCAACGTCCTGACTTTC. This chain joins TRBV5-1 and TRBJ2-6, with TRBD2 as a possible D gene (6 bases). Germline V CDR1 and CDR2: SGHRS, YFSETQ. V shed 2 bases and J shed 0 bases, with 12 bases lying between them. This CDR3 is 17 amino acids long.

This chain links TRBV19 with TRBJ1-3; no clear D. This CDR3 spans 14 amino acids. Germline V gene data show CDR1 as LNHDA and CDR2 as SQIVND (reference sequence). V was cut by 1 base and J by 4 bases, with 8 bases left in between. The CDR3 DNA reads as TGTGCCAGTAGTATAGCGGGGTCCGGAAACACCATATATTTT. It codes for CASSIAGSGNTIYF.

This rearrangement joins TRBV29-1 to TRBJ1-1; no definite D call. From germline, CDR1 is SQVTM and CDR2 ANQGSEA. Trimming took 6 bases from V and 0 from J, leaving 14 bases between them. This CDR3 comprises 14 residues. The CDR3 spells CSVDGKAMNTEAFF. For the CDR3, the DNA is TGCAGCGTCGACGGGAAAGCCATGAACACTGAAGCTTTCTTT. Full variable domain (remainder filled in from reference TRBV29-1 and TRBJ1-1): SAVISQKPSRDICQRGTSLTIQCQVDSQVTMMFWYRQQPGQSLTLIATANQGSEATYESGFVIDKFPISRPNLTFSTLTVSNMSPEDSSIYLCSVDGKAMNTEAFFGQGTRLTVV.

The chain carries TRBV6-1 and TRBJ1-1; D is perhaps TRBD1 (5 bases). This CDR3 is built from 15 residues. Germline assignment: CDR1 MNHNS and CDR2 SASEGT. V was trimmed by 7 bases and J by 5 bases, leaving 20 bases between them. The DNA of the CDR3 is TGTGCCAGCACCCCTAGGGGAAGGGTGGATACTGAAGCTTTCTTT. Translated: CASTPRGRVDTEAFF.

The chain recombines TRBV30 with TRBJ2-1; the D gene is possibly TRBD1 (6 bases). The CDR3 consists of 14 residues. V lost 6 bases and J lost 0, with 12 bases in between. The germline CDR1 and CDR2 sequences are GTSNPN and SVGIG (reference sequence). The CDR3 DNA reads TGTGCCTGCCCAGGGGTTAGCTCCTACAATGAGCAGTTCTTC. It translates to CACPGVSSYNEQFF.

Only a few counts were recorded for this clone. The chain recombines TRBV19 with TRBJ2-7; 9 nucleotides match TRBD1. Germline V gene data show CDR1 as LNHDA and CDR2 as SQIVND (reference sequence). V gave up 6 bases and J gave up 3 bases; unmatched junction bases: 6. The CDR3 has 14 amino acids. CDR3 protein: CASRDRGGDYEQYF. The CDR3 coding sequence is TGTGCCAGTAGGGACAGGGGAGGGGACTACGAGCAGTACTTC.